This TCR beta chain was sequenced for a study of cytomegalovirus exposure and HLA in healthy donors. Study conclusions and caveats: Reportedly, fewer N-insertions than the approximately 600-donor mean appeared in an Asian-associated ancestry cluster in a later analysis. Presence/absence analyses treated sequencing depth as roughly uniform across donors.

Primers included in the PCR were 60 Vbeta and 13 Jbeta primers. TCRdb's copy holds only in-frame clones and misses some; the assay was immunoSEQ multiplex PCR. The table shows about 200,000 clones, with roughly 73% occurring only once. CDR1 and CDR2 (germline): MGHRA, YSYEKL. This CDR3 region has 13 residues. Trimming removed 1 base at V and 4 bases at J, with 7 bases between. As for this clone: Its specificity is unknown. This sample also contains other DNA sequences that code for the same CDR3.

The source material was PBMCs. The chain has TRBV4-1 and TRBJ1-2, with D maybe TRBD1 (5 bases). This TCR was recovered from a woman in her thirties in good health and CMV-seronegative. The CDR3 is CASSQATGYGYTF. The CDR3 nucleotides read TGCGCCAGCAGCCAAGCCACAGGCTATGGCTACACCTTC.